These T cell receptor beta chains were read from a single sample in a study of T cells after yellow fever vaccination. TCRdb ran MiXCR on the 5' RACE reads and lists one entry per CDR3 protein. The sample includes 500,000 to 700,000 distinct CDR3 sequences, roughly 21% seen only once; the top ten take roughly an eighth. Source: PBMCs, taken 15 days after the yellow fever booster vaccination. The receptor source for this set is a man aged 25-45 years who received the YFV17D yellow fever vaccine. Each CDR3 is given with its conserved first and last residue. The D gene is left open where the match is weak. Rows give clone size only sometimes, using once, few, many, or a class for an expanded clone.

abundance	d_gene	v_gene	j_gene	len	CDR3aa	CDR3nt
.	.	TRBV3-1	TRBJ2-2	14	CASSDDRKGGELFF	TGTGCCAGCAGCGACGACAGGAAAGGCGGGGAGCTGTTTTTT
few	TRBD2	TRBV20-1	TRBJ2-1	17	CSAKVVRAGERSNEQFF	TGCAGTGCTAAGGTTGTTCGAGCGGGAGAACGCAGCAATGAGCAGTTCTTC
.	.	TRBV20-1	TRBJ2-1	14	CSARPSGRLREQFF	TGCAGTGCTAGACCCAGCGGGCGGTTAAGGGAGCAGTTCTTC
few	.	TRBV7-8	TRBJ2-5	14	CASSAAPDQETQYF	TGTGCCAGCAGCGCTGCCCCAGACCAAGAGACCCAGTACTTC
few	.	TRBV7-2	TRBJ2-5	14	CASSPDRGLKTQYF	TGTGCCAGCAGCCCGGATAGGGGGTTGAAGACCCAGTACTTC
.	.	TRBV4-3	TRBJ2-3	15	CASSQRGNPDDTQYF	TGCGCCAGCAGCCAACGCGGGAACCCGGACGATACGCAGTATTTT
.	TRBD1	TRBV20-1	TRBJ1-5	12	CSALQGNQPQHF	TGCAGTGCCTTACAGGGGAATCAGCCCCAGCATTTT
few	.	TRBV10-3	TRBJ2-7	14	CAISVPGAGHEQYF	TGTGCCATCAGTGTGCCAGGGGCCGGCCACGAGCAGTACTTC
.	.	TRBV6-5	TRBJ1-5	14	CASSSRGHDQPQHF	TGTGCCAGCAGTTCCAGGGGACACGATCAGCCCCAGCATTTT
.	.	TRBV7-2	TRBJ2-6	15	CASSSGASGANVLTF	TGTGCCAGCAGCTCCGGGGCCTCTGGGGCCAACGTCCTGACTTTC
.	.	TRBV6-2/TRBV6-3	TRBJ2-6	19	CASSSLWQASGSGANVLTF	TGTGCCAGCAGTTCCCTTTGGCAGGCCAGCGGTTCTGGGGCCAACGTCCTGACTTTC
.	.	TRBV7-9	TRBJ1-2	12	CASSGTTFGYTF	TGTGCCAGCTCCGGGACAACCTTTGGCTACACCTTC
few	.	TRBV2	TRBJ1-5	17	CASSRNPGILSNQPQHF	TGTGCCAGCAGTCGAAATCCCGGCATACTTAGCAATCAGCCCCAGCATTTT
.	.	TRBV2	TRBJ2-6	18	CASARTEATVSGANVLTF	TGTGCCAGTGCGCGTACTGAAGCGACTGTCTCTGGGGCCAACGTCCTGACTTTC
many	.	TRBV12-3/TRBV12-4	TRBJ2-7	11	CASRSTYEQYF	TGTGCCAGCCGTAGTACCTACGAGCAGTACTTC
few	TRBD1	TRBV28	TRBJ2-7	12	CASSAYGTGTIF	TGTGCCAGCAGTGCTTACGGGACAGGGACAATTTTC
few	.	TRBV5-1	TRBJ2-6	16	CASSQNQRAGANVLTF	TGCGCCAGCAGCCAAAATCAGCGCGCGGGGGCCAACGTCCTGACTTTC
few	.	TRBV9	TRBJ1-1	13	CASSTGQNTEAFF	TGTGCCAGCAGCACCGGACAGAACACTGAAGCTTTCTTT
few	.	TRBV7-7	TRBJ2-3	15	CASSLGRERADTQYF	TGTGCTAGCAGCTTAGGCCGGGAGAGGGCAGATACGCAGTATTTT
.	.	TRBV3-1	TRBJ2-5	14	CASSRQGAQETQYF	TGTGCCAGCAGCAGACAAGGGGCTCAAGAGACCCAGTACTTC
few	TRBD2	TRBV28	TRBJ2-1	21	CASSGTSGRAVRQRALYEQFF	TGTGCCAGCAGTGGGACTAGCGGGAGGGCGGTTCGTCAACGGGCGCTATATGAGCAGTTCTTC
.	.	TRBV19	TRBJ2-7	14	CASSETSFSYEQYF	TGTGCCAGTAGTGAGACATCTTTCTCCTACGAGCAGTACTTC
.	.	TRBV20-1	TRBJ2-5	11	CSARDDRTQYF	TGCAGTGCTAGAGACGACAGGACCCAGTACTTC
few	TRBD2	TRBV10-3	TRBJ2-1	17	CAISESSSGSSYNEQFF	TGTGCCATCAGTGAGTCGAGTAGCGGGAGCTCCTACAATGAGCAGTTCTTC
.	.	TRBV7-2	TRBJ2-1	12	CASRMGAYEQFF	TGTGCCAGCAGGATGGGGGCCTATGAGCAGTTCTTC
few	.	TRBV20-1	TRBJ2-1	11	CSAGTRGEQFF	TGCAGTGCCGGAACTCGGGGGGAGCAGTTCTTC
.	.	TRBV7-3	TRBJ1-1	14	CASSPTGSNTEAFF	TGTGCCAGCAGCCCCACTGGTTCGAACACTGAAGCTTTCTTT
few	.	TRBV20-1	TRBJ2-3	15	CSARGGYEGGDTQYF	TGCAGTGCTAGGGGAGGGTACGAAGGGGGAGATACGCAGTATTTT
.	TRBD2	TRBV15	TRBJ2-7	19	CATSREFRETSGSSYEQYF	TGTGCCACCAGCAGAGAATTTCGCGAGACTAGCGGAAGCTCCTACGAGCAGTACTTC
many	TRBD2	TRBV11-3	TRBJ2-1	14	CASSLDTSGIEQFF	TGTGCCAGCAGCTTAGATACTAGCGGGATTGAGCAGTTCTTC
few	.	TRBV6-6	TRBJ1-1	12	CASSYGLREAFF	TGTGCCAGCAGTTACGGTTTGAGAGAAGCTTTCTTT
.	.	TRBV27	TRBJ2-3	14	CASSTFFRRDTQYF	TGTGCCAGCAGTACGTTTTTTCGGCGGGACACGCAGTATTTT
.	TRBD1	TRBV20-1	TRBJ2-3	17	CSAREDRGPLGTDTQYF	TGCAGTGCTAGAGAGGACAGGGGGCCTCTCGGCACAGATACGCAGTATTTT
.	TRBD1	TRBV5-1	TRBJ2-5	16	CASNSVSRTGAETQYF	TGCGCCAGCAATTCGGTATCGAGGACAGGGGCAGAGACCCAGTACTTC
.	.	TRBV7-9	TRBJ2-7	14	CASSSRQDPYEQYF	TGTGCCAGCAGCTCCAGACAGGACCCCTACGAGCAGTACTTC
.	TRBD2	TRBV10-3	TRBJ2-2	18	CAIKSLPSGRASTGELFF	TGTGCCATCAAATCACTTCCCAGCGGGAGGGCCTCGACCGGGGAGCTGTTTTTT
.	.	TRBV6-4	TRBJ2-2	14	CASTPQWGTGELFF	TGTGCCAGCACCCCGCAGTGGGGCACCGGGGAGCTGTTTTTT
few	TRBD1	TRBV6-1	TRBJ2-6	17	CASSRDRGNSGANVLTF	TGTGCCAGCAGCAGGGACAGGGGGAACTCTGGGGCCAACGTCCTGACTTTC
few	.	TRBV7-2	TRBJ2-3	13	CAEGGVSTDTQYF	TGTGCCGAGGGGGGAGTGAGCACAGATACGCAGTATTTT
.	TRBD1	TRBV3-1	TRBJ2-7	16	CASSQEGDRAFNEQYF	TGTGCCAGCAGCCAAGAAGGGGACAGGGCGTTCAACGAGCAGTACTTC
.	TRBD1	TRBV5-1	TRBJ2-3	14	CASSRTGPADTQYF	TGCGCCAGCAGCCGGACAGGTCCCGCAGATACGCAGTATTTT
few	TRBD2	TRBV12-3/TRBV12-4	TRBJ2-2	17	CASRPSGLAGFTGELFF	TGTGCCAGCAGGCCCTCAGGGCTAGCGGGATTCACCGGGGAGCTGTTTTTT
few	.	TRBV25-1	TRBJ2-1	15	CASITRVENYNEQFF	TGTGCCAGCATTACACGAGTGGAAAACTACAATGAGCAGTTCTTC
.	TRBD1	TRBV12-3/TRBV12-4	TRBJ2-7	16	CASSPPPGQGAYEQYF	TGTGCCAGCAGTCCCCCTCCGGGACAGGGGGCTTACGAGCAGTACTTC
.	.	TRBV12-3/TRBV12-4	TRBJ1-1	12	CASSGTSTEAFF	TGTGCCAGCAGCGGGACGAGCACTGAAGCTTTCTTT
.	.	TRBV20-1	TRBJ2-7	11	CSAQAQYEQYF	TGCAGTGCACAGGCCCAATACGAGCAGTACTTC
.	.	TRBV11-2	TRBJ2-5	14	CASSPNEWGETQYF	TGTGCCAGCAGCCCAAATGAGTGGGGGGAGACCCAGTACTTC
.	.	TRBV7-3	TRBJ1-2	14	CASSLIPGEDGYTF	TGTGCCAGCAGCTTAATCCCCGGCGAGGATGGCTACACCTTC
.	.	TRBV16	TRBJ2-7	13	CASNRGQTYEQYF	TGTGCCAGCAACCGGGGCCAAACCTACGAGCAGTACTTC
few	.	TRBV18	TRBJ1-2	12	CASSRHQVGYTF	TGTGCCAGCTCACGACATCAGGTCGGCTACACCTTC
.	TRBD2	TRBV5-5	TRBJ2-1	16	CASSPLGSGVYNEQFF	TGTGCCAGCAGTCCCCTCGGTAGCGGGGTCTACAATGAGCAGTTCTTC
.	.	TRBV7-3	TRBJ2-2	12	CASSPDAGELFF	TGTGCCAGCAGCCCAGACGCCGGGGAGCTGTTTTTT
few	.	TRBV9	TRBJ2-3	14	CASSRMTSTDTQYF	TGTGCCAGCAGCCGGATGACTAGCACAGATACGCAGTATTTT
few	.	TRBV19	TRBJ2-1	13	CASSIRTPNEQFF	TGTGCCAGTAGTATACGGACGCCGAATGAGCAGTTCTTC
many	TRBD2	TRBV7-9	TRBJ2-7	15	CASSLDTGGPYEQYF	TGTGCCAGCAGCTTAGATACGGGAGGGCCCTACGAGCAGTACTTC
few	.	TRBV2	TRBJ2-3	15	CASSGWGEDTDTQYF	TGTGCCAGCAGTGGCTGGGGAGAGGACACAGATACGCAGTATTTT
few	.	TRBV5-1	TRBJ1-5	15	CASSSTGRRNQPQHF	TGCGCCAGCAGCTCCACGGGGAGACGCAATCAGCCCCAGCATTTT